One and the same sample provided the 7 T cell receptor beta chains below, sequenced in a study of T cells in Graves' hyperthyroidism and ophthalmopathy. RNA transcripts served as the template for amplifying TCR beta CDR3 regions. The TCR CDR3 was amplified in a first-round RT-PCR using the HTBI primer set. TCRdb re-called the multiplex PCR reads through MiXCR, storing one row per CDR3 protein. The sample lists roughly 550,000 distinct CDR3 sequences, about 16% seen once, with 25% to 30% in the top ten. Sequenced material: blood. All receptors come from a woman in her 30s with Graves' ophthalmopathy.

V is TRBV14 and J is TRBJ1-2; no firm D call. Germline CDR1 reads SGHDN; CDR2 reads FVKESK. This CDR3 is built from 15 residues. V gave up 0 bases and J gave up 4 bases, with 12 bases separating them. As DNA, the CDR3 is TGTGCCAGCAGCCAAGATATTCCAGGCATCTATGGCTACACCTTC. Translation gives CASSQDIPGIYGYTF.

V is TRBV29-1 and J is TRBJ2-7; 8 positions agree with TRBD2. This CDR3 has 13 amino acids. Per germline, CDR1 SQVTM and CDR2 ANQGSEA. The ends lost 7 bases at V and 3 bases at J; junction bases unmatched: 8. CDR3: CSAGRGAGYEQYF. CDR3 coding DNA: TGCAGCGCGGGGCGGGGGGCGGGCTACGAGCAGTACTTC.

The sample holds many counts of this clonotype. The rearrangement uses TRBV4-3 and TRBJ2-1, with D perhaps TRBD1 (5 bases). Trimming pared 3 bases from V and 3 bases from J, leaving 12 bases between. The CDR3 has 15 residues. Germline CDR1 and CDR2: LGHNA and YSLEER. DNA of the CDR3: TGCGCCAGCAGCCAGGCTCGGACAAGCTACAATGAGCAGTTCTTC. Translation: CASSQARTSYNEQFF.

This clonotype appeared many times. This chain uses TRBV20-1 with TRBJ2-5; D unclear. The germline V and J ends were trimmed by 0 bases and 0 bases, with 8 bases remaining between them. This CDR3 is built from 14 residues. Germline V gene lookup returns CDR1 DFQATT and CDR2 SNEGSKA (reference sequence). CDR3 sequence: CSARDSRYQETQYF. In nucleotides, the CDR3 is TGCAGTGCTAGAGATTCGCGGTACCAAGAGACCCAGTACTTC.

This clonotype showed up just a few times. This chain uses TRBV7-2 with TRBJ1-6; 7 bases agree with TRBD1. Trimming removed 2 bases from V and 7 bases from J; junction bases left unmatched: 2. Germline V gives CDR1 SGHTA, CDR2 FQGNSA. The CDR3 covers 14 residues. CDR3: CASSLLDRNSPLHF. In DNA, the CDR3 is TGTGCCAGCAGCTTATTGGACAGGAATTCACCCCTCCACTTT.

This clonotype was counted ten times or more. This chain joins TRBV20-1 and TRBJ2-5; D is ambiguous. The V gene lost 0 bases and the J gene lost 1 base, with 12 bases spanning the gap. The CDR3 loop spans 15 amino acids. CDR1 is DFQATT and CDR2 is SNEGSKA in the germline V gene (reference sequence). In DNA form, the CDR3 reads TGCAGTGCTAGAGATCTTGGGCAGACCCAAGAGACCCAGTACTTC. This gives the protein CSARDLGQTQETQYF.

This clonotype was picked up many times. This rearrangement joins TRBV18 to TRBJ1-1, with unresolved D. Trimming pared 5 bases from V and 1 base from J, leaving 14 bases between. The CDR3 sequence is 15 residues long. Per the germline V gene, CDR1 is KGHSH and CDR2 is LQKENI. The CDR3 DNA follows: TGTGCCAGCTCAAGAGGGATAGAATCGAACACTGAAGCTTTCTTT. Translated: CASSRGIESNTEAFF.